The entry below gives a single T cell receptor (beta chain) sequence along with its context. This clonotype was seen only a few times. Its antigen is still unknown. No quality values exist for individual bases; no much larger clone is one base distant. Sequencing used an Illumina HiSeq 1500. TCRdb reworked the public reads: Q25 trimming with fastp, MiXCR clone assembly, productive beta chains retained. Duplicate CDR3 protein sequences are folded into a single record with the most common DNA and genes. Here the sample has more than 400,000 distinct CDR3 sequences; approximately 26% occur a single time. Around 14% of the sample rests with the top ten. The data derive from a study of T cell repertoires in cytomegalovirus infection (dated 2019 in TCRdb). About the full investigation: Donor HLA type was relevant to the analysis, as public TCR beta signatures indicated carriage of CMV infection together with the matching HLA type.

CDR1 SEHNR and CDR2 FQNEAQ are derived from the germline V gene (reference sequence). V was cut back by 7 bases and J by 8 bases, leaving a gap of 18 bases between them. Spanning cysteine to phenylalanine, the CDR3 consists of 14 amino acids. Only CDR3 DNA remains: 42 bases, in frame from the first base. The research as a whole found: Cumulative frequency of public TCR beta family members discriminated carriers of CMV infection plus the relevant HLA type in this cohort and an independent 352-donor cohort. The ex vivo response was dominated by HLA-C-restricted CMV-specific TCR beta clonotypes, which also provided the single most frequent clonotype in two of eight donors.

The TCR was taken from a human donor in good health (CMV status not recorded). Some clones in this sample may be carry-over from other donors' samples. The rearrangement combines TRBV7-9 with TRBJ2-1; TRBD2 is possibly the D segment (5 matching bases). Specimen: PBMCs. At the DNA level, the sequence is TGTGCCAGCACCCTTATAGAGGGAATAGATGAGCAGTTCTTC. Its protein reads: CASTLIEGIDEQFF.